Listed here are 5 T cell receptor beta chains from one sample, sequenced in a study of shared clonotypes between healthy human individuals. Terminally differentiated effector memory CD45RA+ cells were excluded from the naive CD8 cells, which were CD45RO-negative and positively selected for CCR7. Sequenced by immunoSEQ multiplex PCR; TCRdb stores in-frame clones only, minus some. The sample comprises about 820,000 clones, about 92% of which are singletons, and approximately 25% rests with the top ten. The sequenced sample consisted of naive CD8+ T cells sorted from blood. These receptors were obtained from a young man in good health.

The V and J genes are TRBV27 and TRBJ2-7; 9 bases are a match to TRBD2. Per the germline V gene, CDR1 is MNHEY and CDR2 is SMNVEV (reference sequence). The CDR3 has 17 residues. The J segment lost 6 bases and the V segment lost 3 bases, leaving 15 bases of the junction unmatched. The CDR3 DNA is TGTGCCAGCAGTTTTTTGGAAACCGGGACTAGCTTGTTCGAGCAGTACTTC. Translation: CASSFLETGTSLFEQYF.

The chain links TRBV9 to TRBJ1-5; D call uncertain. The CDR3 is 13 residues long. The ends were cut back, 7 bases at V and 3 bases at J, with 11 bases in the middle. Germline-derived CDR1 and CDR2 are SGDLS and YYNGEE. CDR3 DNA: TGTGCCAGCGGAGGTGGGTACAATCAGCCCCAGCATTTT. Protein sequence: CASGGGYNQPQHF.

This clone was picked up a small number of times. The chain combines TRBV19 with TRBJ2-1; 7 bases fit TRBD2. The length of the CDR3 is 14 residues. The V gene's germline CDR1 is LNHDA and CDR2 SQIVND (reference sequence). J lost 5 bases, V lost 7 bases, and 8 bases had no gene match. CDR3 sequence reads: CASTAGDYDNEQFF. The CDR3 region has the DNA TGTGCCAGTACGGCGGGAGACTATGACAATGAGCAGTTCTTC.

The chain joins TRBV29-1 to TRBJ1-2; 7 bases line up with TRBD1. The V segment lost 0 bases and the J segment 3 bases; nucleotides outside the gene matches: 10. Germline CDR1 and CDR2: SQVTM and ANQGSEA. This CDR3 has 16 amino acids. The CDR3 DNA is TGCAGCGTTGAAGAAGCCCGGACAGGCATGGACTATGGCTACACCTTC. It yields the protein CSVEEARTGMDYGYTF. Supplemented by reference TRBV29-1 and TRBJ1-2, the full variable domain reads SAVISQKPSRDICQRGTSLTIQCQVDSQVTMMFWYRQQPGQSLTLIATANQGSEATYESGFVIDKFPISRPNLTFSTLTVSNMSPEDSSIYLCSVEEARTGMDYGYTFGSGTRLTVV.

On this clone: An end of the junction does not agree with germline; a read error may underlie this. The rearrangement links TRBV15 to TRBJ2-7; 11 positions match TRBD1. Germline V gene data show CDR1 as LNHNV and CDR2 as YYDKDF (reference sequence). The CDR3 consists of 17 residues. The CDR3 coding sequence is TGTGCCACCAGCGGAGAGATCCCGGGACAGGGGGCCTACGAGCAGTACTTC. Its translation is CATSGEIPGQGAYEQYF.